Listed here are 5 T cell receptor beta chains from one sample, sequenced in a study of T cell responses to AZD1222 COVID-19 vaccine. Data came from immunoSEQ multiplex PCR; TCRdb stores just in-frame clones and leaves some out. The sample holds 95,000 to 150,000 clones; around 94% are singletons and the top ten take around 1.7%. The material was peripheral blood, obtained on day 0 of AZD1222 vaccination. Receptors originate from an adult in good health.

The chain joins TRBV2 to TRBJ1-6, with TRBD1 identical over 9 bases. The V gene's germline CDR1 is SNHLY and CDR2 FYNNEI. V shed 10 bases, J shed 10 bases, and the junction held 8 bases outside the gene matches. This CDR3 is 13 amino acids long. CDR3 in DNA: TGTGCCATGAGCCGGGACAGGGTATCACCCCTCCACTTT. As protein: CAMSRDRVSPLHF.

The chain uses TRBV5-1 and TRBJ2-1; the D gene is possibly TRBD2 (6 bases). Deletions cut 7 bases from V and 1 base from J, with 9 bases between. The germline V gene has CDR1 SGHRS and CDR2 YFSETQ. This CDR3 is built from 13 residues. This CDR3 is CASAGTSYNEQFF. The CDR3 DNA sequence: TGCGCCAGCGCAGGGACTTCCTACAATGAGCAGTTCTTC. Full variable domain (remainder filled in from reference TRBV5-1 and TRBJ2-1): KAGVTQTPRYLIKTRGQQVTLSCSPISGHRSVSWYQQTPGQGLQFLFEYFSETQRNKGNFPGRFSGRQFSNSRSEMNVSTLELGDSALYLCASAGTSYNEQFFGPGTRLTVL.

The chain uses TRBV6-2 or TRBV6-3 and TRBJ2-7; TRBD2 aligns across 10 bases. The V gene end was trimmed by 4 bases and the J gene end by 7 bases; junction bases not matched to a gene: 10. The CDR3 sequence is 15 residues long. Germline V gene lookup returns CDR1 MNHEY and CDR2 SVGEGT. CDR3 nucleotides: TGTGCCAGCAGTTTATTCGGGACTAGCGCCCGAGAGCAGTACTTC. Translation gives CASSLFGTSAREQYF.

Remarks on this clone: The sample has other DNA sequences that encode this CDR3 too. The gene calls are TRBV2 and TRBJ1-1; D is undetermined. The CDR3 covers 11 residues. The germline gives CDR1 SNHLY, CDR2 FYNNEI. The V end was cut by 6 bases, the J end by 3 bases, with 5 bases between. CDR3 DNA: TGTGCCAGCAGGGGTGACACTGAAGCTTTCTTT. It is translated as CASRGDTEAFF.

The V and J genes are TRBV6-5 and TRBJ1-2, with D possibly TRBD1 on 6 matching bases. Trimming shortened V by 5 bases and J by 5 bases, and 12 bases separated the two germline ends. The CDR3 is 13 amino acids. Germline V gene sequence: CDR1 MNHEY, CDR2 SVGAGI. CDR3 amino acids: CASSTGQRYGYTF. In DNA form, the CDR3 reads TGTGCCAGCAGTACAGGACAGAGATATGGCTACACCTTC.